The 8 T cell receptor beta chains below all came from one sample that was sequenced in a study of cytomegalovirus exposure and HLA in healthy donors. Primers for the PCR totalled 60 Vbeta and 13 Jbeta. Profiled with immunoSEQ multiplex PCR; TCRdb holds only in-frame clones, not every one. The sample shows 140,000 to 150,000 clones, around four fifths of them seen only once. Material for sequencing was PBMCs. The receptors shown here come from a woman aged 55-70 years in good health and CMV-seropositive.

V is TRBV5-4 and J is TRBJ2-1; no definite D call. Germline assignment: CDR1 SGHNT and CDR2 YYREEE (reference sequence). Trimming removed 3 bases at V and 5 bases at J, with 9 bases between. This CDR3 has 13 residues. CDR3 nucleotide sequence: TGTGCCAGCAGCTCTGCTACTAACAATGAGCAGTTCTTC. Its protein product is CASSSATNNEQFF.

The rearrangement uses TRBV7-2 and TRBJ2-1, with 14 bases identical to TRBD2. Germline assignment: CDR1 SGHTA and CDR2 FQGNSA. The J segment lost 6 bases and the V segment lost 2 bases, leaving 3 bases of the junction unmatched. There are 16 residues in the CDR3. CDR3 sequence: CASSLIGTSGSNEQFF. The CDR3 DNA reads TGTGCCAGCAGCTTAATAGGGACTAGCGGGAGCAATGAGCAGTTCTTC.

As concerns this clone: Germline and junction disagree at one end, which may indicate a read error. V usage is TRBV7-7 and J usage is TRBJ1-1; TRBD1 agrees at 9 bases. This CDR3 region has 13 residues. CDR1 SSHAT and CDR2 FNYEAQ come from the germline V gene (reference sequence). In DNA, the CDR3 is TGTGCTAGCAGCCTCGGACAGGGGACTGAAGCTTTCTTT. Encoded protein: CASSLGQGTEAFF.

The V and J genes are TRBV7-9 and TRBJ2-1, with 12 bases identical to TRBD2. J was trimmed by 2 bases and V by 1 base; bases with no gene match: 9. CDR1 and CDR2 from the germline V gene are SEHNR and FQNEAQ (reference sequence). This CDR3 has 19 residues. CDR3 sequence: CASSLGKLAGGKAYNEQFF. The CDR3 DNA reads TGTGCCAGCAGCTTAGGGAAACTAGCGGGAGGTAAAGCCTACAATGAGCAGTTCTTC.

This sequence joins TRBV19 and TRBJ1-5; D is unclear. The CDR3 sequence is 13 residues long. Trimming cost V 3 bases and J 10 bases, with 13 bases left between them. Germline values: CDR1 LNHDA, CDR2 SQIVND (reference sequence). CDR3 sequence reads: CASSMVVRSPQHF. As DNA, the CDR3 is TGTGCCAGTAGTATGGTAGTTCGGTCACCCCAGCATTTT.

This chain uses TRBV7-2 with TRBJ2-5; D is unclear. Germline-derived CDR1 and CDR2 are SGHTA and FQGNSA. Trimming cost V 4 bases and J 2 bases, with 14 bases left between them. The CDR3 runs to 15 residues. The CDR3 coding sequence is TGTGCCAGCAGCTATACAGTTCACCTGCAAGAGACCCAGTACTTC. It is translated as CASSYTVHLQETQYF.

The rearrangement joins TRBV4-1 to TRBJ2-7; perhaps TRBD2 as D (5 bases). The CDR3 spans 14 residues. From germline, CDR1 is MGHRA and CDR2 YSYEKL. V lost 3 bases to trimming and J lost 1 base, with 10 bases between them. The CDR3 DNA reads as TGCGCCAGCAGCCATAACGGGATTTCCTACGAGCAGTACTTC. Translated: CASSHNGISYEQYF.

This clone was detected once. The V gene is TRBV2, the J gene TRBJ2-5; no definite D call. Between the trimmed V and J ends, which lost 4 bases and 4 bases, there was a span of 13 bases. Looked up from germline, CDR1 is SNHLY and CDR2 is FYNNEI. The CDR3 extends over 14 amino acids. DNA for the CDR3: TGTGCCAGCAGTGTGGGCAGGTTACGAGAGACCCAGTACTTC. It specifies CASSVGRLRETQYF.